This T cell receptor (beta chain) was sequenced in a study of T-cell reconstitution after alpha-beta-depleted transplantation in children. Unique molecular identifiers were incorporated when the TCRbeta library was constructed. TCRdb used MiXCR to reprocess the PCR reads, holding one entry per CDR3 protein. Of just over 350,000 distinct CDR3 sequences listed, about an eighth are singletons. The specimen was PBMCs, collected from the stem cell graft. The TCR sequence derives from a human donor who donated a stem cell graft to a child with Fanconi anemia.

The CDR3 DNA follows: TGTGCCAGCAGTGGACCACCGGGACAGGGAATTGGAAACACCATATATTTT. As protein: CASSGPPGQGIGNTIYF. The chain recombines TRBV6-1 with TRBJ1-3; 9 nucleotides agree with TRBD1. The CDR3 covers 17 residues. Trimming at V came to 4 bases and at J to 3 bases, leaving 10 bases not matched to a gene. Germline CDR1 reads MNHNS; CDR2 reads SASEGT.